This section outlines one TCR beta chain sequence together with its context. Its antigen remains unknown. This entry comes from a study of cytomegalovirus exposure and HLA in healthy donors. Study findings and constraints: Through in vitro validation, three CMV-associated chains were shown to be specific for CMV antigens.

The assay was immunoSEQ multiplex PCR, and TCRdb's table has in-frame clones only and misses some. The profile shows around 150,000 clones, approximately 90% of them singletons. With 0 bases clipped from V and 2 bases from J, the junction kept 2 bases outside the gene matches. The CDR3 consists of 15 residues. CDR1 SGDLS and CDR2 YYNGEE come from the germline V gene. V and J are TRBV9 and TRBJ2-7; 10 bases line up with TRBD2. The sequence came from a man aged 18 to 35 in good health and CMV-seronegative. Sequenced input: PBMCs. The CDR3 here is CASSVASGGTYEQYF. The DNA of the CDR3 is TGTGCCAGCAGCGTAGCTAGCGGGGGTACCTACGAGCAGTACTTC.